This T cell receptor beta chain was found in a study of Graves' ophthalmopathy and Graves' hyperthyroidism. Whole-study results and caveats: Discrimination between ophthalmopathy and stable hyperthyroidism by a 13-signature model showed roughly 85% sensitivity and 75% to 84% specificity. Detection in blood was also observed for most expanded thyroid clonotypes above 0.001 frequency.

Amplified TCR beta CDR3 regions were obtained using RNA transcripts as template. HTBI primers were used in a first-round RT-PCR, which preceded a second-round multiplex PCR. TCRdb re-derived calls from the multiplex PCR reads in MiXCR, one entry per CDR3 protein. The repertoire holds hundreds of thousands of distinct CDR3 sequences, with approximately 22% as singletons. This clonotype has ten or more counts. The antigen remains undetermined. Per germline, CDR1 DFQATT and CDR2 SNEGSKA (reference sequence). V lost 4 bases and J 7 bases, leaving 13 bases between the germline ends. The CDR3 has 12 residues. In this cohort's terms, stable hyperthyroidism meant no ophthalmopathy by 18 months of follow-up. The source of the PBMCs was roughly 10 ml of fresh peripheral blood.

This clonotype originated in a woman under 30 with stable Graves' hyperthyroidism. Some clones in this sample may be carry-over from other donors' samples. The chain couples TRBV20-1 to TRBJ1-2, with D possibly TRBD1 on 6 matching bases. The sample comprised peripheral blood. CDR3 protein: CSAKGGDGGYTF. CDR3 coding DNA: TGCAGTGCTAAAGGGGGAGATGGTGGCTACACCTTC.